This entry lists 18 T cell receptor beta chains sequenced from one sample in a study of neurological immune-mediated disorders. TCRdb re-analysed the 5' RACE reads in MiXCR, keeping a single row per CDR3 protein. In the table there are about 48,000 distinct CDR3 sequences, roughly 12% of which are singletons. Time point described: longitudinal time-point 3. Sequenced input: PBMCs. These receptors all stem from a male donor with HTLV-1-associated myelopathy (HAM/TSP).

Judged by abundance, this clonotype is medium-sized. The chain employs TRBV12-3 or TRBV12-4 and TRBJ1-2; no reliable D call. V was clipped by 4 bases and J by 7 bases, with 10 bases between them. The CDR3 has 12 amino acids. The CDR3 loop is CASSWSGPGYTF. The CDR3 DNA reads as TGTGCCAGCAGTTGGAGCGGGCCTGGCTACACCTTC.

In its sample, this clonotype was seen many times. The chain is built from TRBV5-1 and TRBJ1-6, with D possibly matching TRBD1 (6 bases). The CDR3 loop spans 17 amino acids. Trimming cost V 2 bases and J 0 bases, with 12 bases left between them. The germline CDR1 and CDR2 sequences are SGHRS and YFSETQ. The CDR3 loop reads CASSLGGKSSYNSPLHF. The CDR3 DNA follows: TGCGCCAGCAGCTTAGGGGGGAAAAGCTCCTATAATTCACCCCTCCACTTT.

This clonotype was recorded many times. This sequence joins TRBV4-3 and TRBJ1-2; TRBD1 agrees at 7 bases. Germline V gene lookup returns CDR1 LGHNA and CDR2 YSLEER. This CDR3 spans 16 amino acids. Losses at the gene ends were 3 bases for V and 3 bases for J; bases not matched to a gene: 10. This CDR3 is CASSQDTGTAYYGYTF. The CDR3 nucleotides are TGCGCCAGCAGCCAGGACACCGGGACAGCTTACTATGGCTACACCTTC.

Remarks on this clonotype: A much larger clone lies a single base off, so this may be a read error. The rearrangement links TRBV20-1 to TRBJ2-5, with D possibly TRBD2 on 5 matching bases. The V gene's germline CDR1 is DFQATT and CDR2 SNEGSKA (reference sequence). The CDR3 has 15 residues. The V end lost 1 base, the J end lost 5 bases, and 17 bases lay between the germline ends. CDR3: CSARGGSEVRETQYF. CDR3 bases: TGCAGTGCTAGAGGTGGCTCGGAGGTGAGGGAGACCCAGTACTTC.

This clonotype has at least ten counts. The chain recombines TRBV11-3 with TRBJ1-1; TRBD1 might be the D (5 bases). The CDR3 length is 15 residues. Trimming removed 1 base from V and 1 base from J, with 10 bases in between. Germline V gene lookup returns CDR1 SGHNT and CDR2 YENEEA. The CDR3 DNA is TGTGCCAGCAGCTTAGTAGTTGGGGGGAACACTGAAGCTTTCTTT. It is translated as CASSLVVGGNTEAFF.

This clonotype showed up many times. The rearrangement links TRBV5-1 to TRBJ1-1; the D gene is possibly TRBD1 (5 bases). The ends were cut back, 0 bases at V and 1 base at J, with 13 bases in the middle. The germline gives CDR1 SGHRS, CDR2 YFSETQ. The length of the CDR3 is 16 residues. The DNA of the CDR3 is TGCGCCAGCAGCTTGGAGGGGCTTGGTGCGAACACTGAAGCTTTCTTT. Translated: CASSLEGLGANTEAFF.

This clonotype was counted at least ten times. V usage is TRBV10-2 and J usage is TRBJ2-7; 7 positions agree with TRBD2. CDR1 and CDR2 from the germline V gene are WSHSY and SAAADI. CDR3 length: 13 amino acids. The junction had 9 bases not matched to a gene; V was cut back by 8 bases and J by 5 bases. CDR3 sequence (DNA): TGCGCCAGCCGACGTCCAGGGAGGGACGAGCAGTACTTC. Translating it yields CASRRPGRDEQYF.

Worth noting for this clonotype: A much larger clone sits a single nucleotide away, making a read error possible. This sequence joins TRBV11-3 and TRBJ1-6, with D perhaps TRBD1 (6 bases). The CDR3 is made up of 13 amino acids. Germline CDR1 is SGHNT and CDR2 is YENEEA. Trimming left V 9 bases short and J 11 bases short, with 17 bases between. CDR3 region: CARSTPRGAPLHF. CDR3 nucleotides: TGTGCCAGAAGCACCCCCAGGGGTGCACCCCTCCACTTT.

This clonotype was seen at least ten times. V is TRBV5-1 and J is TRBJ1-1; no definite D call. Germline V lookup: CDR1 SGHRS, CDR2 YFSETQ. The CDR3 length is 14 residues. V gave up 1 base and J gave up 2 bases, with 9 bases separating them. CDR3 residues: CASSLIPSNTEAFF. CDR3 nucleotides: TGCGCCAGCAGCTTGATTCCGTCTAACACTGAAGCTTTCTTT.

This clonotype has ten or more counts. V usage is TRBV12-3 or TRBV12-4 and J usage is TRBJ2-7; D might be TRBD1 (6 bases). This CDR3 is built from 13 residues. Trimming cost V 5 bases and J 6 bases, with 14 bases left between them. The CDR3: CASSTGLRFEQYF. The CDR3 coding sequence is TGTGCCAGCAGTACAGGGCTTCGCTTCGAGCAGTACTTC.

As to this clonotype: A much larger clone sits a single nucleotide away, making a read error possible. The CDR3 protein is CASARGDLVYEQYF. CDR3 nucleotide sequence: TGTGCCAGCGCACGGGGGGACCTTGTATACGAGCAGTACTTC. This sequence joins TRBV12-3 or TRBV12-4 and TRBJ2-7, with TRBD2 matching 7 bases. The CDR3 extends over 14 amino acids. The trim removed 8 bases at V and 4 bases at J, leaving 11 bases unmatched.

This clonotype was counted ten times or more. The chain uses TRBV28 and TRBJ1-1; D possibly corresponds to TRBD1 (6 bases). The germline gives CDR1 MDHEN, CDR2 SYDVKM. With 6 bases removed from V and 4 bases from J, the gap between germline ends came to 15 bases. This CDR3 spans 14 amino acids. The CDR3 DNA reads as TGTGCCAGCAGGAAGCAGGGGAGAGGCACTGAAGCTTTCTTT. This codes for CASRKQGRGTEAFF. Variable domain in full (rest from reference TRBV28 and TRBJ1-1): DVKVTQSSRYLVKRTGEKVFLECVQDMDHENMFWYRQDPGLGLRLIYFSYDVKMKEKGDIPEGYSVSREKKERFSLILESASTNQTSMYLCASRKQGRGTEAFFGQGTRLTVV.

This clonotype was found many times. This chain connects TRBV20-1 to TRBJ2-1; 7 bases are a match to TRBD1. Per germline, CDR1 DFQATT and CDR2 SNEGSKA (reference sequence). This CDR3 is built from 11 residues. The CDR3 DNA follows: TGCAGAGCGATACAGGGGAATGAGCAGTTCTTC. Amino acid sequence: CRAIQGNEQFF.

The chain combines TRBV20-1 with TRBJ2-2; 9 positions agree with TRBD2. Germline values: CDR1 DFQATT, CDR2 SNEGSKA (reference sequence). The CDR3 is 16 amino acids. With 1 base clipped from V and 3 bases from J, the junction kept 6 bases outside the gene matches. For the CDR3, the DNA is TGCAGTGCTAGAGGACTAGCGGTGTCAGACACCGGGGAGCTGTTTTTT. Translating it yields CSARGLAVSDTGELFF.

This clonotype was observed many times. The chain combines TRBV5-1 with TRBJ2-5; D perhaps matches TRBD1 (5 bases). This CDR3 is 14 amino acids long. Germline V CDR1 and CDR2: SGHRS, YFSETQ. The germline V and J ends were trimmed by 4 bases and 1 base, with 11 bases remaining between them. CDR3 protein: CASSGRQIQETQYF. The CDR3 coding sequence is TGCGCCAGCAGCGGCCGACAGATCCAAGAGACCCAGTACTTC.

There are many counts of this clonotype. The chain links TRBV28 to TRBJ1-2; tentative D call: TRBD1 (5 bases). The CDR3 length is 16 residues. The germline V gene has CDR1 MDHEN and CDR2 SYDVKM. V was shortened by 2 bases and J by 4 bases, with 17 bases between the two germline ends. The DNA of the CDR3 is TGTGCCAGCAGTTTAGAACAGCCGGTTAGGGGCTATGGCTACACCTTC. The encoded protein is CASSLEQPVRGYGYTF.

Many counts were recorded for this clonotype. This rearrangement joins TRBV7-9 to TRBJ2-7; D perhaps matches TRBD2 (5 bases). The CDR3 is 14 residues long. Trimming cost V 5 bases and J 1 base, with 12 bases left between them. Germline V gene data show CDR1 as SEHNR and CDR2 as FQNEAQ (reference sequence). Here the CDR3 DNA reads TGTGCCAGCAGCCCGAATGGACTTTCCTACGAGCAGTACTTC. Protein: CASSPNGLSYEQYF. Complete variable domain (other parts from reference TRBV7-9 and TRBJ2-7): DTGVSQNPRHKITKRGQNVTFRCDPISEHNRLYWYRQTLGQGPEFLTYFQNEAQLEKSRLLSDRFSAERPKGSFSTLEIQRTEQGDSAMYLCASSPNGLSYEQYFGPGTRLTVT.

This clonotype was found many times. V gene TRBV7-2 combines with J gene TRBJ1-5; perhaps TRBD1 as D (6 bases). The V end was cut by 3 bases, the J end by 1 base, with 10 bases between. This CDR3 is 15 amino acids long. CDR1 SGHTA and CDR2 FQGNSA come from the germline V gene. The CDR3 region is CASSLVGQSNQPQHF. In DNA form, the CDR3 reads TGTGCCAGCAGCTTGGTAGGACAGAGCAATCAGCCCCAGCATTTT.